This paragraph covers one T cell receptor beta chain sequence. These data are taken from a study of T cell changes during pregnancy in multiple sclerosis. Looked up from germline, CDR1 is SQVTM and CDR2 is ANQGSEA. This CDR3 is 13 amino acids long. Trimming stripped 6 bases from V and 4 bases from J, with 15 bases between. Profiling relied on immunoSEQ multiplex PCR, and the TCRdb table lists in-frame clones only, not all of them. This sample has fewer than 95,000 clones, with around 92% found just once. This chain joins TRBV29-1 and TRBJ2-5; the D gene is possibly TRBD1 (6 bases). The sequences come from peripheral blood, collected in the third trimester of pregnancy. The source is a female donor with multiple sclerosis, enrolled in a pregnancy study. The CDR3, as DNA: TGCAGCGTAGAGCGGAGCAGGGGAGAGACCCAGTACTTC. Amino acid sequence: CSVERSRGETQYF.